This TCR beta chain stems from a study of monozygotic twins with inflammatory bowel disease. TCRdb reprocessed the 5' RACE reads and keeps a single row for each CDR3 protein, giving no DNA. This sample's clone table lists some 450,000 distinct CDR3 sequences. This CDR3 is built from 15 residues. Germline assignment: CDR1 MNHNS and CDR2 SASEGT. Study-level findings and limits: Twins with IBD were found to have lower TCRbeta diversity (inverse Simpson) than healthy co-twins. No one strong IBD-associated signal or clonotype was supported. Especially with disease activity, IBD patients shared fewer clonotypes with others than healthy twins did.

Sampling involved one blood draw (2.5 ml) for every donor. As to this clonotype: Its target is not known.

The source is a human donor with ulcerative colitis or Crohn's disease, or a healthy co-twin of an affected twin (not recorded which). The chain recombines TRBV6-1 with TRBJ1-3; the D call of TRBD1 rests on TCRdb alone, since no DNA is present to check it. The sample consisted of blood. The CDR3 spells CASRTTGYSGNTIYF.